The 7 T cell receptor beta chains in this list originate from one sample, sequenced in a study of tumor-infiltrating lymphocytes in primary liver carcinoma. The researchers obtained blood RNA from unsorted whole blood and also extracted germline DNA. The researchers produced TCR beta cDNA from approximately 540 ng total RNA with a constant-region primer. Modified slightly, ARM-PCR produced TCR beta libraries over three nested multiplex PCR rounds. Researchers ran the first two PCR rounds for roughly 10 cycles each with TRBV1-TRBV30 forward primers and a C-beta reverse primer. Via MiXCR, TCRdb re-called the multiplex PCR reads, giving one row per CDR3 protein. This sample carries about 320,000 distinct CDR3 sequences, about 60% of them seen once, and the ten largest clones take roughly 8.6%. The sequenced sample was peripheral blood. The receptors were sampled from a man in his forties with primary liver carcinoma and hepatitis B virus infection.

This clonotype was found many times. The chain carries TRBV6-6 and TRBJ1-1, with 9 bases that match TRBD1. V was pared by 0 bases and J by 11 bases, with 1 base of the junction left unmatched. In germline, CDR1 is MNHNY, CDR2 SVGAGI (reference sequence). The CDR3 is 12 residues long. The CDR3 region has the DNA TGTGCCAGCAGTTACTCAGGACAGGGGGCTTTCTTT. This sequence encodes CASSYSGQGAFF.

This clonotype was detected only a few times. The rearrangement joins TRBV5-1 to TRBJ2-7, with unresolved D. Trimming took 0 bases from V and 7 from J, leaving 5 bases between them. Germline V gene sequence: CDR1 SGHRS, CDR2 YFSETQ. This CDR3 comprises 11 residues. CDR3 sequence: CASSLDREQYF. The CDR3 region has the DNA TGCGCCAGCAGCTTGGATAGGGAGCAGTACTTC.

About this clonotype: Since a much larger clone is just one base distant, this may be a read error. V is TRBV7-9 and J is TRBJ1-1; D is uncertain. The CDR3 is 13 amino acids. The germline V and J ends were trimmed by 8 bases and 1 base, with 11 bases remaining between them. In germline, CDR1 is SEHNR, CDR2 FQNEAQ (reference sequence). The CDR3 DNA reads as TGTGCCAGCGGTTCAACTACGAACACTGAAGCTTTCTTT. This sequence encodes CASGSTTNTEAFF.

The rearrangement links TRBV12-3 or TRBV12-4 to TRBJ2-1; D gene unclear. The CDR3 sequence is 15 residues long. V was shortened by 6 bases and J by 3 bases, with 15 bases between the two germline ends. The CDR3 here is CASSQTSNFYNEQFF. In DNA, the CDR3 is TGTGCCAGCAGCCAGACCAGTAACTTCTACAATGAGCAGTTCTTC.

Of note for this clonotype: The junction and the germline gene differ at one end; a read error may be behind it. The genes are TRBV29-1 and TRBJ1-1; D gene uncertain. The CDR3 covers 13 residues. Germline loops: CDR1 SQVTM, CDR2 ANQGSEA. CDR3 bases: TGCGGCGTTGGGCAGGCCATGGACACTGAAGCTTTCTTT. It translates to CGVGQAMDTEAFF.

Of note for this clonotype: At one end, the junction sequence differs from germline, possibly due to a read error. The rearrangement joins TRBV11-1 to TRBJ2-1, with D perhaps matching TRBD2 (5 bases). The germline CDR1 and CDR2 sequences are SGHAT and FQDESV (reference sequence). The CDR3 totals 15 residues. The CDR3 region has the DNA TGTGCCAGCAGCTCCCTCGCCGGAGGCTACGATGAGCAGTTCTTC. It specifies CASSSLAGGYDEQFF.

Remarks on this clonotype: At one of its ends the junction is not consistent with the germline gene, which may arise from a read error. The chain employs TRBV6-5 and TRBJ1-6; D not certain. Germline V gene lookup returns CDR1 MNHEY and CDR2 SVGAGI. The CDR3 has 14 residues. The chain's CDR3 is CTSSYTLYNSPLHF. The CDR3 DNA sequence: TGTACCAGCAGTTATACGCTCTATAATTCACCCCTCCACTTT.